The text below deals with one T cell receptor beta chain. Its antigen remains unknown. The data were taken from a study of OX40 agonist ivuxolimab in advanced cancers. Using immunoSEQ multiplex PCR, the repertoire was profiled, and TCRdb retains in-frame clones only, with some absent. This table has tens of thousands of clones, about 89% appearing once. Study-wide results and limits: Low normalized clonal expansion also occurred in some nonresponding patients. Expanded clones tended on average to be more numerous among CD8+ T cells than CD4+.

The CDR3 sequence is 14 residues long. With 6 bases clipped from V and 6 bases from J, the junction kept 9 bases outside the gene matches. Germline CDR1 reads WSHSY; CDR2 reads SAAADI. This TCR came from an adult with an advanced solid tumor such as melanoma, head and neck, liver or kidney cancer. The J gene is TRBJ2-7, the V gene TRBV10-2; 9 bases align to TRBD1. Sequencing was performed on CD4+ or CD8+ T cells sorted from blood, taken in a trial of the OX40 agonist ivuxolimab. The CDR3 coding sequence is TGCGCCAGCAGGACCGGGACAGGGCTGGCCGAGCAGTACTTC. Translated, it gives CASRTGTGLAEQYF.